This T cell receptor (beta chain) was recorded in a study of T cell responses to AZD1222 COVID-19 vaccine. Study conclusions and caveats: Unmutated variant regions are reportedly the target of nearly half of TCRs that are spike-specific. The sample set comprised mostly white British donors with more females, and clonal diversity was possibly underestimated.

A word on this clone: Its antigen is as yet unknown.

This CDR3 has 13 amino acids. Looked up from germline, CDR1 is GTSNPN and CDR2 is SVGIG (reference sequence). V was shortened by 2 bases and J by 5 bases, with 9 bases between the two germline ends. Sequencing was performed with immunoSEQ multiplex PCR; in TCRdb, only in-frame clones are kept and a portion is missing. The sample contains about 97,000 clones, roughly 88% of which appear only once. The rearrangement joins TRBV30 to TRBJ1-4; tentative D call: TRBD1 (5 bases). Source: peripheral blood, taken on day 0 of AZD1222 vaccination. This sequence was found in an adult in good health. The CDR3 reads CAWSLTVNEKLFF. CDR3 nucleotide sequence: TGTGCCTGGAGTCTGACAGTCAATGAAAAACTGTTTTTT. Full variable domain (outside the CDR3, taken from reference TRBV30 and TRBJ1-4): SQTIHQWPATLVQPVGSPLSLECTVEGTSNPNLYWYRQAAGRGLQLLFYSVGIGQISSEVPQNLSASRPQDRQFILSSKKLLLSDSGFYLCAWSLTVNEKLFFGSGTQLSVL.